The clone carrying this T cell receptor (beta chain) was counted at least ten times. MiXCR was run by TCRdb on the RT-PCR reads, yielding one entry per CDR3 protein. The table lists more than 600,000 distinct CDR3 sequences, about 14% of them singletons, with 3.6% in the top ten. Germline lookup yields CDR1 MGHRA and CDR2 YSYEKL. The CDR3 runs 15 residues. V gave up 0 bases and J gave up 6 bases; unmatched junction bases: 6. This sequence joins TRBV4-1 and TRBJ2-7; 9 bases match TRBD1. This receptor was taken from a female donor in good health, serving as a healthy control. The specimen was memory CD4+ T cells from blood. CDR3 sequence: CASSQDQTGGLEQYF. Here the CDR3 DNA reads TGCGCCAGCAGCCAAGATCAGACAGGGGGTCTCGAGCAGTACTTC.